This TCR beta chain appears in the sequencing data of a study of T cell repertoires in cytomegalovirus infection. Background on the study: Shared public TCR beta signatures pointed to both CMV infection and a matching HLA type.

General study results and limits: Clonotype analysis showed dominance of the ex vivo response by HLA-C-restricted CMV-specific TCR beta clonotypes. Pooled public TCR beta family frequency picked out CMV carriers with the relevant HLA.

TCRdb redid the calling of the reads with MiXCR, one entry per CDR3 protein. Of 300,000 or so distinct CDR3 sequences detected, roughly a quarter appear once; the ten largest clones hold approximately 15%. Germline CDR1 is SEHNR and CDR2 is FQNEAQ (reference sequence). J lost 6 bases, V lost 5 bases, and 4 bases had no gene match. This CDR3 contains 13 residues. On this clonotype: Its specificity is not known.

Source material: PBMCs. The source is a human donor in good health (CMV status not recorded). Some clones in this sample may be carry-over from other donors' samples. This chain connects TRBV7-9 to TRBJ2-7; 10 bases agree with TRBD1. For the CDR3, the DNA is TGTGCCAGCAGCAACCGGGACAGGGGCGAGCAGTACTTC. This sequence encodes CASSNRDRGEQYF.